This T cell receptor beta chain originates from a study of shared clonotypes between healthy human individuals. Notes on the study in general: Across subsets, estimated richness was generally greater for naive than for memory populations.

Assay: immunoSEQ multiplex PCR; the TCRdb copy retains only in-frame clones and omits some. The sample carries roughly 220,000 clones, about 69% recorded once. There are a few counts of this clone. The antigen is not known. Trimming left V 1 base short and J 5 bases short, with 8 bases between. The CDR3 has 13 amino acids. CDR1 and CDR2 from the germline V gene are MDHEN and SYDVKM. The origin of this receptor is a man aged 25-45 years in good health. The material sequenced was memory CD4+ T cells sorted from blood. The subset here: CD45RA-negative fraction. The rearrangement joins TRBV28 to TRBJ2-5; no reliable D call. The DNA of the CDR3 is TGTGCCAGCAGTTTATCGGGTTCCGAGACCCAGTACTTC. Amino acids: CASSLSGSETQYF.